This T cell receptor beta chain is drawn from a study of vaccination effects on CD4 cells after COVID-19. Across the whole study: Post-vaccine samples followed the second dose by a median of 72 days.

With more than nine days of culture completed, CD4+ T cells were isolated. Either the BNT162b2 or mRNA-1273 vaccine was given to participants in two doses. The ends were cut back, 2 bases at V and 1 base at J, with 14 bases in the middle. CDR1 is LGHDT, CDR2 YNNKEL, per germline (reference sequence). The CDR3 consists of 16 residues. Generated by immunoSEQ multiplex PCR, the TCRdb table keeps only in-frame clones and is missing some. The table shows just under 75,000 clones, with roughly 73% occurring only once. To note about this clone: Its antigen is as yet unknown.

The source of this sequence is a human donor who received a COVID-19 vaccine. The material sequenced was CD4+ T cells from PBMCs cultured without peptide, taken after COVID-19 vaccination. The chain is built from TRBV3-1 (or the pseudogene TRBV3-2) and TRBJ2-5; TRBD1 might be the D (6 bases). CDR3 nucleotide sequence: TGTGCCAGCAGCCAAAAAACAGGGAGTCCCCAAGAGACCCAGTACTTC. It is translated as CASSQKTGSPQETQYF.